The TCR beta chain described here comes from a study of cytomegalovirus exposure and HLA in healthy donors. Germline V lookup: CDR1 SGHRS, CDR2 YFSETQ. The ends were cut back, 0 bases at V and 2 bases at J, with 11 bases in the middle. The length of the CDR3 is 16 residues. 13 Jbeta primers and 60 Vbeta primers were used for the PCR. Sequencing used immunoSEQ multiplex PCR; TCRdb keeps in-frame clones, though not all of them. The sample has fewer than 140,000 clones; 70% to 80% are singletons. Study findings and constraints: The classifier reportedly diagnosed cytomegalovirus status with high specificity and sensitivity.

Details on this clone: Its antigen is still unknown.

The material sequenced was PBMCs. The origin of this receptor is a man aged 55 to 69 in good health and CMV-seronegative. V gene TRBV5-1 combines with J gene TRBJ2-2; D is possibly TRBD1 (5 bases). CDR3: CASSLEAGLNTGELFF. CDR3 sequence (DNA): TGCGCCAGCAGCTTGGAGGCAGGGCTTAACACCGGGGAGCTGTTTTTT.